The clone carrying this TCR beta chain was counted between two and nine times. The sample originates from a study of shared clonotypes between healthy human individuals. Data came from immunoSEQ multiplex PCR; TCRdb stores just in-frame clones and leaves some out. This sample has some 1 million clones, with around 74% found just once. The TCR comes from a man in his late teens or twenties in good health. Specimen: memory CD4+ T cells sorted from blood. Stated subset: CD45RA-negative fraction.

The chain's CDR3 is CASSRDRAADTQYF. CDR3 bases: TGTGCCAGCAGCCGGGACAGGGCGGCAGATACGCAGTATTTT. The chain employs TRBV11-2 and TRBJ2-3; TRBD1 matches at 9 bases. V dropped 5 bases and J dropped 4; count of bases not matched to a gene: 4. Germline loops: CDR1 SGHAT, CDR2 FQNNGV. The CDR3 runs 14 residues.